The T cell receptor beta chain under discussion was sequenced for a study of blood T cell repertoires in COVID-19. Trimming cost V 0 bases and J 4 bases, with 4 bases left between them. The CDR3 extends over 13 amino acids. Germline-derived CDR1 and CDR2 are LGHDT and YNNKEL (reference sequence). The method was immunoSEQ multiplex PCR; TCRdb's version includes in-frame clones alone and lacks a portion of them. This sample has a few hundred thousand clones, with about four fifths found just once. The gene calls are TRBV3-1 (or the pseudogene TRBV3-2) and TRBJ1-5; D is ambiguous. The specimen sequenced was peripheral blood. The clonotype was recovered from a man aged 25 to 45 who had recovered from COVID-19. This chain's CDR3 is CASSQDRNQPQHF. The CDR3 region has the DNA TGTGCCAGCAGCCAAGACAGAAATCAGCCCCAGCATTTT.